Listed below are T cell receptor beta chains from one sample, sequenced in a study of blood T cell repertoires in COVID-19. Generated by immunoSEQ multiplex PCR, the TCRdb table keeps only in-frame clones and is missing some. The data show 200,000 to 300,000 clones, roughly 80% seen once. The sequencing input was peripheral blood. These TCRs come from a man between 60 and 75 years old with acute or convalescent COVID-19. CDR3s include the opening cysteine and the closing phenylalanine or tryptophan. A D gene is named only where the DNA matches it firmly. For some rows the clone size is stated as once, few or many, or as a class when expanded; others skip it.

D gene	V gene	clone size	J gene	CDR3 protein	CDR3 DNA
TRBD1	TRBV4-3	.	TRBJ1-6	CASSHDNRGINNSPLHF	TGCGCCAGCAGCCACGATAACAGGGGTATTAATAATTCACCCCTCCACTTT
.	TRBV3-1/TRBV3-2	.	TRBJ2-2	CASRFTGLGCTGELFF	TGTGCCAGCAGATTTACAGGGTTGGGTTGCACCGGGGAGCTGTTTTTT
.	TRBV1	.	TRBJ1-5	CTSSQVLDRGYSNQPQHF	TGCACCAGCAGCCAAGTTCTGGACAGGGGGTATAGCAATCAGCCCCAGCATTTT
.	TRBV21-1	.	TRBJ2-3	CASSKARSTGTDTQYF	TGTGCCAGCAGCAAAGCGCGGTCTACCGGCACAGATACGCAGTATTTT
.	TRBV5-1	.	TRBJ2-5	CASRAGRQETQYF	TGCGCCAGCAGGGCAGGGCGGCAAGAGACCCAGTACTTC
TRBD2	TRBV29-1	.	TRBJ2-7	CSARTSGSGSYEQYF	TGCAGCGCAAGGACTAGCGGGAGTGGGTCCTACGAGCAGTACTTC
TRBD1	TRBV11-2	.	TRBJ2-7	CASSLVYRTGSYEQYF	TGTGCCAGCAGCTTAGTATACCGGACAGGGTCCTACGAGCAGTACTTC
TRBD2	TRBV27	.	TRBJ2-7	CASSSGLFEQYF	TGTGCCAGCAGCTCGGGACTATTCGAGCAGTACTTC
TRBD2	TRBV5-1	few	TRBJ2-2	CASSLASGRATGELFF	TGCGCCAGCAGCTTGGCTAGCGGACGAGCCACCGGGGAGCTGTTTTTT
TRBD1	TRBV18	.	TRBJ2-2	CASSPTGATNTGELFF	TGTGCCAGCTCACCGACAGGGGCCACGAACACCGGGGAGCTGTTTTTT
TRBD1	TRBV14	.	TRBJ1-2	CASSQGSGGYGYTF	TGTGCCAGCAGCCAAGGGTCAGGGGGCTATGGCTACACCTTC
TRBD1	TRBV5-1	.	TRBJ2-3	CASSPGTAIAKDTQYF	TGCGCCAGCAGCCCCGGGACAGCGATTGCGAAGGATACGCAGTATTTT
TRBD2	TRBV3-1/TRBV3-2	.	TRBJ2-5	CASSLRAGGRETQYF	TGTGCCAGCAGCCTTCGGGCGGGGGGGCGTGAGACCCAGTACTTC
.	TRBV9	few	TRBJ2-5	CASTPRDLRQETQYF	TGTGCCAGCACCCCCCGGGACTTGCGCCAAGAGACCCAGTACTTC
TRBD1	TRBV7-8	.	TRBJ2-5	CASSYTGGPGWTQYF	TGTGCCAGCAGCTATACAGGGGGGCCTGGGTGGACCCAGTACTTC
TRBD1	TRBV3-1/TRBV3-2	.	TRBJ2-7	CASSHYSDRGSYEQYF	TGTGCCAGCAGCCACTACTCGGACAGGGGTTCCTACGAGCAGTACTTC
.	TRBV9	.	TRBJ2-2	CASSTQGSNTGELFF	TGTGCCAGCAGTACGCAGGGATCGAACACCGGGGAGCTGTTTTTT
.	TRBV5-6	once	TRBJ2-1	CASSFRTVGEQFF	TGTGCCAGCAGCTTCAGGACAGTGGGTGAGCAGTTCTTC
TRBD1	TRBV7-3	.	TRBJ2-1	CASSLTGQGGNEQFF	TGTGCCAGCAGCTTAACGGGACAGGGCGGCAATGAGCAGTTCTTC
.	TRBV24-1	.	TRBJ1-1	CATSDFAGTEAFF	TGTGCCACCAGTGACTTCGCGGGCACTGAAGCTTTCTTT